The next 29 T cell receptor beta chains were all read from a single sample in a study of T cells in Graves' hyperthyroidism and ophthalmopathy. Researchers amplified the TCR beta CDR3 regions from RNA transcripts. Researchers ran a first-round RT-PCR on the TCR CDR3 using the HTBI primer set. MiXCR, applied by TCRdb to the multiplex PCR reads, yields one record per CDR3 protein. The sample holds fewer than 400,000 distinct CDR3 sequences, around 15% seen once. The sequencing sample was made of blood. The receptors derive from a man aged 45-65 years with Graves' ophthalmopathy.

This clonotype was seen at least ten times. CDR3 sequence reads: CASSLAPTGNYGYTF. The CDR3, as DNA: TGCGCCAGCAGCTTGGCCCCGACGGGTAACTATGGCTACACCTTC. The rearrangement uses TRBV5-1 and TRBJ1-2; D is uncertain. The CDR3 runs to 15 residues. Germline V gives CDR1 SGHRS, CDR2 YFSETQ. The germline V and J ends were trimmed by 0 bases and 1 base, with 10 bases remaining between them. Variable domain in full (rest from reference TRBV5-1 and TRBJ1-2): KAGVTQTPRYLIKTRGQQVTLSCSPISGHRSVSWYQQTPGQGLQFLFEYFSETQRNKGNFPGRFSGRQFSNSRSEMNVSTLELGDSALYLCASSLAPTGNYGYTFGSGTRLTVV.

The V gene is TRBV27, the J gene TRBJ2-7; the D gene is possibly TRBD1 (5 bases). Germline V gives CDR1 MNHEY, CDR2 SMNVEV (reference sequence). Between the trimmed V and J ends, which lost 0 bases and 3 bases, there was a span of 15 bases. This CDR3 is built from 16 residues. The CDR3 here is CASSLSRTFLNYEQYF. DNA of the CDR3: TGTGCCAGCAGTTTATCCCGGACATTTTTAAACTACGAGCAGTACTTC.

At least ten counts were recorded for this clonotype. This chain connects TRBV29-1 to TRBJ2-3; D unresolved. Germline loops: CDR1 SQVTM, CDR2 ANQGSEA. This CDR3 contains 14 residues. Trimming stripped 5 bases from V and 5 bases from J, with 17 bases between. CDR3 DNA sequence: TGCAGCGTTTACCCCCCGGGTATGTTAGATACGCAGTATTTT. Encoded protein: CSVYPPGMLDTQYF.

The CDR3 DNA sequence: TGCAGCGTTGAGCCCGTGCCGGAAAACATTCAGTACTTC. Translation: CSVEPVPENIQYF. V gene TRBV29-1 combines with J gene TRBJ2-4; D is undetermined. The V gene lost 3 bases and the J gene lost 5 bases, with 11 bases spanning the gap. Germline V lookup: CDR1 SQVTM, CDR2 ANQGSEA. This CDR3 is built from 13 residues. Drawing the rest from reference TRBV29-1 and TRBJ2-4, the complete variable domain is SAVISQKPSRDICQRGTSLTIQCQVDSQVTMMFWYRQQPGQSLTLIATANQGSEATYESGFVIDKFPISRPNLTFSTLTVSNMSPEDSSIYLCSVEPVPENIQYFGAGTRLSVL.

This clonotype has a count of ten or more. This chain uses TRBV2 with TRBJ2-2; no clear D. V lost 7 bases, J lost 4 bases, and 4 bases lay in between. Germline V CDR1 and CDR2: SNHLY, FYNNEI. The CDR3 is 11 amino acids. The CDR3 protein is CASTRTGELFF. In nucleotides, the CDR3 is TGTGCCAGCACGCGCACCGGGGAGCTGTTTTTT.

This clonotype has just a few counts. This chain links TRBV4-2 with TRBJ2-2; 10 bases line up with TRBD1. Per germline, CDR1 LGHNA and CDR2 YNFKEQ. Trimming at V came to 4 bases and at J to 5 bases, leaving 4 bases not matched to a gene. This CDR3 has 15 residues. The CDR3 bases are TGTGCCAGCAGCCGTGACAGGGGGCGAACCGGGGAGCTGTTTTTT. This gives the protein CASSRDRGRTGELFF.

This clonotype was seen many times. The chain combines TRBV30 with TRBJ2-2; D not certain. CDR1 GTSNPN and CDR2 SVGIG come from the germline V gene (reference sequence). V was shortened by 0 bases and J by 2 bases, with 7 bases between the two germline ends. This CDR3 is 14 amino acids long. As DNA, the CDR3 is TGTGCCTGGAGTGTTTCCCTAAACACCGGGGAGCTGTTTTTT. This codes for CAWSVSLNTGELFF.

This clonotype came up many times. This chain uses TRBV20-1 with TRBJ1-1, with D tentatively TRBD1 (5 bases). Germline V gene lookup returns CDR1 DFQATT and CDR2 SNEGSKA (reference sequence). The CDR3 totals 12 residues. V lost 0 bases and J 4 bases, leaving 6 bases between the germline ends. The DNA of the CDR3 is TGCAGTGCTAGAGAGGGGGGCACTGAAGCTTTCTTT. It specifies CSAREGGTEAFF.

This clonotype was found many times. The chain combines TRBV27 with TRBJ2-1; 14 bases fit TRBD2. V was clipped by 1 base and J by 6 bases; unmatched bases: 2. This CDR3 region has 16 residues. Germline loops: CDR1 MNHEY, CDR2 SMNVEV (reference sequence). The CDR3 sequence: CASSLLTSGRANEQFF. The CDR3 DNA reads TGTGCCAGCAGTTTATTGACTAGCGGGAGGGCCAATGAGCAGTTCTTC.

CDR3 residues: CASGPRANTGELFF. Written as DNA, the CDR3 is TGTGCCAGCGGACCCCGGGCTAACACCGGGGAGCTGTTTTTT. V usage is TRBV6-1 and J usage is TRBJ2-2; no firm D call. The ends were cut back, 8 bases at V and 2 bases at J, with 12 bases in the middle. Germline lookup yields CDR1 MNHNS and CDR2 SASEGT. The CDR3 is 14 amino acids.

This clonotype occurred a few times. The V and J genes are TRBV14 and TRBJ2-1; D ambiguous. V lost 0 bases and J lost 9, with 12 bases in between. This CDR3 has 14 amino acids. The germline gives CDR1 SGHDN, CDR2 FVKESK. CDR3 sequence (DNA): TGTGCCAGCAGCCAAGAAATACAGTTCGGTGAGCAGTTCTTC. This sequence encodes CASSQEIQFGEQFF.

V gene TRBV20-1 combines with J gene TRBJ1-5, with D unresolved. In germline, CDR1 is DFQATT, CDR2 SNEGSKA (reference sequence). This CDR3 comprises 16 residues. V dropped 0 bases and J dropped 2 bases, with 14 bases sitting between them. The CDR3 DNA follows: TGCAGTGCTAGAGATTCCGGTTCCGGTGGCAATCAGCCCCAGCATTTT. Its protein is CSARDSGSGGNQPQHF.

This clonotype has at least ten counts. The rearrangement joins TRBV20-1 to TRBJ2-5, with D possibly TRBD1 on 5 matching bases. The length of the CDR3 is 13 residues. Germline V CDR1 and CDR2: DFQATT, SNEGSKA (reference sequence). Trimming took off 1 base at V and 5 bases at J, with 11 bases between the two ends. This chain's CDR3 is CSARVAGRETQYF. DNA for the CDR3: TGCAGTGCTAGAGTGGCAGGGCGGGAGACCCAGTACTTC.

This clonotype was seen a few times. This chain connects TRBV5-4 to TRBJ2-3, with a tentative D call TRBD2 (6 bases). V was pared by 3 bases and J by 5 bases, with 19 bases between. The germline V gene has CDR1 SGHNT and CDR2 YYREEE (reference sequence). The CDR3 has 16 residues. The CDR3 nucleotides read TGTGCCAGCAGCTCATTAAACATCGGGGGAGGAGATACGCAGTATTTT. Its protein product is CASSSLNIGGGDTQYF.

In regard to this clonotype: A clone one base away is much larger, so this may be a read error. The CDR3 sequence: CSSSGTVGNEQFF. In nucleotides, the CDR3 is TGCAGTTCAAGCGGGACCGTCGGCAATGAGCAGTTCTTC. The gene calls are TRBV20-1 and TRBJ2-1; the match to TRBD2 covers 7 bases. V shed 8 bases, J shed 6 bases, and the junction held 10 bases outside the gene matches. The CDR3 consists of 13 residues. Germline CDR1 and CDR2: DFQATT and SNEGSKA (reference sequence).

This clonotype was observed many times. J is TRBJ2-1 and V is TRBV6-2 or TRBV6-3, with a weak D call TRBD2 (5 bases). Germline V lookup: CDR1 MNHEY, CDR2 SVGEGT. V lost 2 bases and J 7 bases, leaving 9 bases between the germline ends. The CDR3 sequence is 13 residues long. CDR3 DNA sequence: TGTGCCAGCAGTTACCAGGACTGGAATGAGCAGTTCTTC. This gives the protein CASSYQDWNEQFF.

This clonotype came up once. V and J are TRBV30 and TRBJ1-5; TRBD1 matches 7 bases. From germline, CDR1 is GTSNPN and CDR2 SVGIG (reference sequence). The CDR3 is made up of 16 amino acids. With V trimmed by 2 bases and J by 1 base, 8 bases remained unmatched. The CDR3 coding sequence is TGTGCCTGGAGTTCGCTAACACAGGGGAGCAATCAGCCCCAGCATTTT. This sequence encodes CAWSSLTQGSNQPQHF.

This clonotype was seen at least ten times. This chain uses TRBV13 with TRBJ2-1; the match to TRBD2 covers 10 bases. V was pared by 5 bases and J by 4 bases, with 8 bases of the junction left unmatched. The germline V gene has CDR1 PRHDT and CDR2 FYEKMQ (reference sequence). This CDR3 contains 16 residues. CDR3 nucleotide sequence: TGTGCCAGCAGCCTCCTAGCGGGAGATGGATACAATGAGCAGTTCTTC. It yields the protein CASSLLAGDGYNEQFF.

Many counts were recorded for this clonotype. The rearrangement uses TRBV11-2 and TRBJ1-6; D ambiguous. V was clipped by 3 bases and J by 8 bases, with 14 bases between them. The CDR3 is made up of 15 amino acids. Germline V gives CDR1 SGHAT, CDR2 FQNNGV. The CDR3: CASSFSADSDSPLHF. CDR3 sequence (DNA): TGTGCCAGCAGCTTTTCCGCGGATAGCGATTCACCCCTCCACTTT.

The gene calls are TRBV7-9 and TRBJ2-3; 14 bases match TRBD2. This CDR3 spans 19 amino acids. Looked up from germline, CDR1 is SEHNR and CDR2 is FQNEAQ (reference sequence). V dropped 4 bases and J dropped 6; count of bases not matched to a gene: 15. CDR3 coding DNA: TGTGCCAGCAGCTCCCACCCGACCGGGACTAGCGGGAGATCGGATACGCAGTATTTT. Amino acid sequence: CASSSHPTGTSGRSDTQYF.

This clonotype was seen only a few times. V and J are TRBV14 and TRBJ2-1; D remains unclear. CDR3 length: 14 amino acids. Trimming removed 2 bases at V and 4 bases at J, with 9 bases between. CDR1 SGHDN and CDR2 FVKESK come from the germline V gene. CDR3 residues: CASSQWGFYNEQFF. CDR3 DNA sequence: TGTGCCAGCAGCCAATGGGGATTTTACAATGAGCAGTTCTTC. The complete variable domain, with remaining parts taken from reference TRBV14 and TRBJ2-1, reads EAGVTQFPSHSVIEKGQTVTLRCDPISGHDNLYWYRRVMGKEIKFLLHFVKESKQDESGMPNNRFLAERTGGTYSTLKVQPAELEDSGVYFCASSQWGFYNEQFFGPGTRLTVL.

There are many counts of this clonotype. The gene calls are TRBV11-3 and TRBJ2-1, with a possible D match to TRBD2 (6 bases). The CDR3 runs 16 residues. Germline assignment: CDR1 SGHNT and CDR2 YENEEA. Trimming took 1 base from V and 4 from J, leaving 14 bases between them. In DNA, the CDR3 is TGTGCCAGCAGCTTAGGAATTATGCGGGGTTACAATGAGCAGTTCTTC. Translating gives CASSLGIMRGYNEQFF.

This clonotype appeared many times. The chain is built from TRBV20-1 and TRBJ2-1; the match to TRBD1 covers 9 bases. CDR3 length: 16 amino acids. From germline, CDR1 is DFQATT and CDR2 SNEGSKA (reference sequence). V trimming: 3 bases; J trimming: 4 bases; junction bases outside the gene matches: 10. The CDR3 sequence is CSASRPGQGPYNEQFF. DNA for the CDR3: TGCAGTGCTAGTCGACCGGGACAGGGCCCTTACAATGAGCAGTTCTTC.

This chain links TRBV28 with TRBJ1-5; D unresolved. This CDR3 has 14 amino acids. From germline, CDR1 is MDHEN and CDR2 SYDVKM. V lost 5 bases and J lost 1, with 9 bases in between. CDR3 nucleotide sequence: TGTGCCAGCAGTCCGGACGGAAGCAATCAGCCCCAGCATTTT. This encodes CASSPDGSNQPQHF.

This clonotype was observed many times. The rearrangement links TRBV2 to TRBJ2-5; D perhaps matches TRBD1 (5 bases). Germline CDR1 SNHLY, CDR2 FYNNEI. Trimming took 7 bases from V and 1 from J, leaving 19 bases between them. CDR3 length equals 16 residues. CDR3 in amino acids: CASKGPGAASQETQYF. CDR3 DNA sequence: TGTGCCAGCAAGGGTCCTGGGGCAGCCAGCCAAGAGACCCAGTACTTC.

This clonotype was seen many times. The chain uses TRBV5-6 and TRBJ2-4, with TRBD1 matching over 10 bases. Trimming at V came to 4 bases and at J to 3 bases, leaving 13 bases not matched to a gene. Germline CDR1 is SGHDT and CDR2 is YYEEEE. The CDR3 extends over 18 amino acids. CDR3 DNA sequence: TGTGCCAGCAGCCGGGGGGGACAGGGGACCACTTACAAAAACATTCAGTACTTC. Translating it yields CASSRGGQGTTYKNIQYF.

This clonotype was detected only once. The J gene is TRBJ2-1, the V gene TRBV20-1; 9 nucleotides agree with TRBD2. CDR3 length equals 16 residues. The V segment lost 2 bases and the J segment 9 bases; nucleotides outside the gene matches: 14. CDR1 is DFQATT, CDR2 SNEGSKA, per germline (reference sequence). In DNA form, the CDR3 reads TGCAGTGCTAGAAGGGAAGGGGGCGGGAGGGCTGGTGAGCAGTTCTTC. Translation: CSARREGGGRAGEQFF.

This sequence joins TRBV27 and TRBJ2-5; 10 bases are shared with TRBD2. CDR1 and CDR2 (germline): MNHEY, SMNVEV (reference sequence). The CDR3 contains 15 residues. V lost 6 bases to trimming and J lost 3 bases; unmatched junction nucleotides: 7. This CDR3 reads CASRTPGTSEETQYF. In DNA, the CDR3 is TGTGCCAGCAGGACACCTGGGACTAGCGAAGAGACCCAGTACTTC.

This clonotype has just a few counts. The V call is TRBV6-6, the J call TRBJ2-1; TRBD2 aligns across 12 bases. The V and J ends lost 2 bases and 9 bases, in that order; junction bases with no gene match: 5. CDR1 MNHNY and CDR2 SVGAGI come from the germline V gene (reference sequence). CDR3 length: 15 amino acids. The CDR3 nucleotides read TGTGCCAGCAGTTACCTAGCGGGAGGGCGAAGTGAGCAGTTCTTC. Translation gives CASSYLAGGRSEQFF.